A selection of T cell receptor beta chains follows, all from one sample in a study of blood T cells in healthy people across ages. TCRdb re-called the 5' RACE reads through MiXCR, storing one row per CDR3 protein. This table holds 780,000 or so distinct CDR3 sequences, about 55% found once. Input material: blood. These receptors all stem from an older man in good health. CDR3s include the opening cysteine and the closing phenylalanine or tryptophan. The order of the fields is V gene, clone size, D gene, J gene, CDR3 protein, CDR3 DNA. D genes are given only for firm matches. Clone size appears in some rows only: once, few, many, or a class for an expanded clone.

>TRBV20-1|once|TRBD1|TRBJ1-5
CSARDQGQAFNQPQHF
TGCAGTGCTAGAGACCAGGGACAGGCCTTCAATCAGCCCCAGCATTTT
>TRBV5-1|few|TRBD2|TRBJ2-1
CASSFGTSVNEQFF
TGCGCCAGCAGCTTCGGGACTAGTGTGAATGAGCAGTTCTTC
>TRBV6-5|-|-|TRBJ2-7
CASSYSKSGLEIWEQYF
TGTGCCAGCAGTTACTCGAAGAGTGGACTTGAGATCTGGGAGCAGTACTTC
>TRBV24-1|-|TRBD2|TRBJ2-1
CATEREGLVNEQFF
TGTGCCACCGAGCGGGAGGGCCTCGTCAATGAGCAGTTCTTC
>TRBV2|-|-|TRBJ1-6
CASSDGGRSPLHF
TGTGCCAGCAGTGATGGAGGAAGGTCACCCCTCCACTTT
>TRBV4-2|-|-|TRBJ1-2
CASSLPLGGYGYTF
TGTGCCAGCAGCTTACCCCTAGGTGGCTATGGCTACACCTTC
>TRBV24-1|-|-|TRBJ2-3
CATSESGPSEAAQYF
TGTGCCACCAGTGAATCCGGGCCCTCGGAGGCGGCGCAGTATTTT
>TRBV20-1|-|TRBD1|TRBJ1-1
CSARRDRGVETEAFF
TGCAGTGCTAGACGCGACAGGGGAGTCGAGACTGAAGCTTTCTTT
>TRBV9|few|TRBD2|TRBJ2-7
CASSPVGSGAVRSYNEQYF
TGTGCCAGCAGCCCCGTAGGTAGCGGGGCCGTAAGGTCCTACAATGAGCAGTACTTC
>TRBV10-2|once|-|TRBJ2-1
CASSELANNEQFF
TGCGCCAGCAGTGAGTTGGCAAACAATGAGCAGTTCTTC
>TRBV7-8|-|-|TRBJ2-7
CASRLPSSYNEQYF
TGTGCCAGCCGACTTCCGAGCTCCTACAATGAGCAGTACTTC
>TRBV20-1|few|-|TRBJ2-1
CSASLALSYNEQFF
TGCAGTGCTTCTCTAGCGCTCTCCTACAATGAGCAGTTCTTC
>TRBV4-2|few|TRBD2|TRBJ2-1
CASSQRAGGLDNEQFF
TGTGCCAGCAGCCAAAGGGCGGGAGGGCTTGACAATGAGCAGTTCTTC
>TRBV2|-|-|TRBJ1-4
CASIPLGRRTNEKLFF
TGTGCCAGCATCCCCCTAGGGAGGCGGACTAATGAAAAACTGTTTTTT
>TRBV29-1|few|TRBD1|TRBJ1-2
CSVTTGGGYTF
TGCAGCGTCACAACAGGGGGAGGCTACACCTTC
>TRBV20-1|-|-|TRBJ2-7
CSARPEVYEQYF
TGCAGTGCTAGGCCGGAGGTCTACGAGCAGTACTTC
>TRBV6-1|-|-|TRBJ1-2
CASSEVHNYGYTF
TGTGCCAGCAGTGAAGTACACAACTATGGCTACACCTTC
>TRBV11-2|few|-|TRBJ2-1
CASSPLPNEQFF
TGTGCCAGCAGCCCCTTACCAAATGAGCAGTTCTTC
>TRBV6-5|-|TRBD2|TRBJ2-1
CASRPGTSGPYNEQFF
TGTGCCAGCAGGCCCGGGACTAGCGGCCCCTACAATGAGCAGTTCTTC
>TRBV29-1|-|TRBD1|TRBJ2-3
CSVTGGAGTDTQYF
TGCAGCGTCACAGGGGGCGCGGGCACAGATACGCAGTATTTT
>TRBV15|-|TRBD2|TRBJ2-1
CATSRDLGTSGRAIEQFF
TGTGCCACCAGCAGAGACCTAGGGACTAGCGGGAGGGCCATTGAGCAGTTCTTC
>TRBV20-1|few|-|TRBJ2-7
CSARFISYEQYF
TGCAGTGCTAGATTCATCTCCTACGAGCAGTACTTC
>TRBV10-1|-|TRBD1|TRBJ2-7
CASSRTGGKDEQYF
TGCGCCAGCAGTAGGACAGGGGGCAAGGATGAGCAGTACTTC
>TRBV7-2|few|-|TRBJ2-7
CASSHETGEGSPQYF
TGTGCCAGCAGCCACGAGACAGGGGAGGGAAGTCCCCAGTACTTC
>TRBV29-1|-|TRBD1|TRBJ2-5
CSVAPGQGRNEQYF
TGCAGCGTGGCACCGGGACAGGGGAGAAATGAGCAGTACTTC
>TRBV27|few|TRBD2|TRBJ2-4
CASSLSGLEFGLAKNIQYF
TGTGCCAGCAGTTTATCGGGACTAGAATTTGGTTTAGCCAAAAACATTCAGTACTTC
>TRBV20-1|-|-|TRBJ1-1
CSASQGSMNTEAFF
TGCAGTGCTAGCCAGGGCTCTATGAACACTGAAGCTTTCTTT
>TRBV6-1|few|-|TRBJ1-1
CAGGGMVNTEAFF
TGTGCCGGAGGCGGGATGGTGAACACTGAAGCTTTCTTT
>TRBV7-2|-|TRBD1|TRBJ2-1
CASRTGQGGDEQFF
TGTGCCAGCAGGACTGGACAGGGTGGCGATGAGCAGTTCTTC
>TRBV29-1|once|-|TRBJ2-2
CSVVGFEGTGELFF
TGCAGCGTCGTGGGATTTGAGGGGACCGGGGAGCTGTTTTTT
>TRBV10-3|once|TRBD1|TRBJ1-2
CAISESPTGTGTGYTF
TGTGCCATCAGTGAGTCTCCAACCGGGACAGGGACTGGCTACACCTTC
>TRBV21-1|once|-|TRBJ1-2
CASSKVPTGESNYGHTF
TGTGCCAGCAGCAAAGTCCCGACAGGAGAGTCTAACTATGGCCACACCTTC
>TRBV18|-|-|TRBJ2-7
CASSPGGSTHEQYF
TGTGCCAGCTCACCAGGGGGTTCCACCCACGAGCAGTACTTC
>TRBV5-1|-|TRBD1|TRBJ1-1
CASSLITGGRTEAFF
TGCGCCAGCAGCTTGATTACAGGGGGTCGAACTGAAGCTTTCTTT
>TRBV13|many|-|TRBJ2-7
CASSLRGKGYEQYF
TGTGCCAGCAGCTTGAGAGGGAAGGGGTACGAGCAGTACTTC
>TRBV20-1|few|TRBD2|TRBJ2-6
CSARDWTSKSSGANVLTF
TGCAGTGCTAGAGATTGGACTAGCAAGAGCTCTGGGGCCAACGTCCTGACTTTC
>TRBV12-3/TRBV12-4|few|-|TRBJ2-7
CASSFAGSSSYEQYF
TGTGCCAGCAGTTTCGCGGGCAGCAGCTCCTACGAGCAGTACTTC
>TRBV7-2|few|-|TRBJ2-7
CASSFRGPLDEQYF
TGTGCCAGCAGCTTCAGGGGACCTCTGGACGAGCAGTACTTC
>TRBV5-1|-|TRBD2|TRBJ2-7
CASSSEGREHEQYF
TGCGCCAGCAGCTCGGAAGGGCGGGAGCACGAGCAGTACTTC
>TRBV10-3|-|TRBD1|TRBJ1-2
CAISGSDRPGVDYTF
TGTGCCATCAGTGGCTCGGACAGGCCGGGGGTTGACTACACCTTC
>TRBV7-2|few|TRBD1|TRBJ2-7
CASSGRVSQGAQYF
TGTGCCAGCAGCGGCCGGGTCTCTCAGGGGGCCCAGTACTTC
>TRBV9|few|-|TRBJ2-1
CASSVYEGSEQFF
TGTGCCAGCAGCGTATATGAGGGGTCGGAGCAGTTCTTC
>TRBV27|few|TRBD2|TRBJ2-7
CASRLGLAGYEQYF
TGTGCCAGCAGGTTAGGCCTAGCGGGCTACGAGCAGTACTTC
>TRBV7-9|-|-|TRBJ2-7
CASSLPGSGGGKPYEQYF
TGTGCCAGCAGCTTACCGGGTTCGGGGGGCGGGAAACCCTACGAGCAGTACTTC
>TRBV20-1|once|TRBD2|TRBJ2-1
CSAAGLAGGNEQFF
TGCAGTGCCGCCGGGCTAGCGGGAGGGAATGAGCAGTTCTTC
>TRBV7-2|-|TRBD1|TRBJ1-2
CASSLGTDTGYGYTF
TGTGCCAGCAGCCTGGGGACAGACACAGGCTATGGCTACACCTTC
>TRBV20-1|few|-|TRBJ2-1
CSARVFAGPYNEQFF
TGCAGTGCTAGAGTCTTCGCGGGACCCTACAATGAGCAGTTCTTC
>TRBV11-2|-|TRBD2|TRBJ2-1
CASSSSPGGLAGAQLRYNEQFF
TGTGCCAGCAGCTCATCCCCCGGAGGACTAGCGGGAGCCCAGCTTAGATACAATGAGCAGTTCTTC
>TRBV27|-|TRBD2|TRBJ2-1
CASKLAGLASPYNEQFF
TGTGCCAGCAAACTAGCGGGTTTAGCAAGCCCCTACAATGAGCAGTTCTTC